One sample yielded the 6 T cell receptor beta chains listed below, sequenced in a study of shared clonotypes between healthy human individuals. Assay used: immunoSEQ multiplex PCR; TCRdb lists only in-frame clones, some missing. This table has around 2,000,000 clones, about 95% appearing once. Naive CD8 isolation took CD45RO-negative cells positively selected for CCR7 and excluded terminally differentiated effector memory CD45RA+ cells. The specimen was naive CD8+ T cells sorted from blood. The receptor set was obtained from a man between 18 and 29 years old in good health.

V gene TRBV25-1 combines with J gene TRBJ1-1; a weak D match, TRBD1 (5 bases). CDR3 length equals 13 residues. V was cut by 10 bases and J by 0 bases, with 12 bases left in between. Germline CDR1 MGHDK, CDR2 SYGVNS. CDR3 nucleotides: TGTGCCACCTCTCCGGGGGTGAACACTGAAGCTTTCTTT. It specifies CATSPGVNTEAFF.

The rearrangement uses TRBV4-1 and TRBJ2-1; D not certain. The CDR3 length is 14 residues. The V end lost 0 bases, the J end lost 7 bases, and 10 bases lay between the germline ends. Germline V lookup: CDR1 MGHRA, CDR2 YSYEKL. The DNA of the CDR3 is TGCGCCAGCAGCCAAGATAGAGGTCTGAATGAGCAGTTCTTC. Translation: CASSQDRGLNEQFF.

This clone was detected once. The DNA of the CDR3 is TGTGCCAGCAGCCCCGGCGAGACTGAAGCTTTCTTT. Protein product: CASSPGETEAFF. This chain joins TRBV13 and TRBJ1-1; D unresolved. Trimming removed 5 bases from V and 5 bases from J, with 9 bases in between. Germline assignment: CDR1 PRHDT and CDR2 FYEKMQ (reference sequence). The CDR3 is 12 amino acids.

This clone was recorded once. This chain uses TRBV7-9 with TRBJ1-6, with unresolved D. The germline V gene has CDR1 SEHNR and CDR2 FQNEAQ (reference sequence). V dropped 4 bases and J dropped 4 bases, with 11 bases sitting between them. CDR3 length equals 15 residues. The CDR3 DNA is TGTGCCAGCAGCTCCCGGGCCCTGTATAATTCACCCCTCCACTTT. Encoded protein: CASSSRALYNSPLHF.

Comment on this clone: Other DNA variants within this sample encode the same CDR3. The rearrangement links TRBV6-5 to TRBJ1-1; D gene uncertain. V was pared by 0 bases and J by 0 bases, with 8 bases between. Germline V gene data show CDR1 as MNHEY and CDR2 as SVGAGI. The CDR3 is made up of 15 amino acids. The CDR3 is CASSYSAGLNTEAFF. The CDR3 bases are TGTGCCAGCAGTTACTCCGCAGGCCTGAACACTGAAGCTTTCTTT.

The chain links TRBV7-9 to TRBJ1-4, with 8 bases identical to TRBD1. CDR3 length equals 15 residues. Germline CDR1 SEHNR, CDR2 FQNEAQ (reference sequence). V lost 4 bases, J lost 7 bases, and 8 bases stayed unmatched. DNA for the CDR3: TGTGCCAGCAGCTATTACCGACAGGGGAGTGAAAAACTGTTTTTT. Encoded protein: CASSYYRQGSEKLFF.